This TCR beta chain was retrieved from a study of blood T cell repertoires in COVID-19 (dated by TCRdb to between 2020 and 2021). Background for the entire study: Samples covering the acute and convalescent phases of COVID-19 were provided by collaborators in the United States, Italy and Spain. The prospective study material was composed of cDNA or gDNA derived from T cells, B-cell-depleted T cells, or PBMCs. HLA class I and class II types, where available, came from metadata supplied by the sample provider rather than from assay-based typing. Samples came from the ongoing ImmuneRACE study (first 160 participants) plus 1,254 subjects from 6 global collaborators. The dataset comprised deeply sampled blood TCRbeta repertoires from subjects exposed to, actively infected with, or recovered from COVID-19. The repertoires were released in a freely available public database intended as a resource for research on the immune response to SARS-CoV-2. Nearly every sample came with metadata listing a de-identified subject ID, COVID-19 status, age in years and sex.

Results and caveats for the whole study, not just this receptor: The amount of clinical and demographic metadata varied by source and participant and was provided uncurated.

Relative to germline, V is 4 bases shorter and J is 7 bases shorter, with 28 bases between their ends. From the germline V gene (reference sequence), CDR1 is PRHDT and CDR2 is FYEKMQ. CDR3 length: 19 amino acids, cysteine to phenylalanine. The CDR3 DNA has 57 bases and is translated from base 1. The collaborating institutions used their own protocols to collect whole blood in K2EDTA tubes. For TCRbeta analysis, collaborators shipped samples in one of three forms: frozen whole blood, isolated PBMCs, or DNA extracted from either of those sample types. The immunoSEQ Assay, a bias-controlled multiplex PCR, was used to amplify TCRbeta CDR3 regions from genomic DNA. The study's processing was this. The number of nucleated cells in each sample was estimated by amplification of reference gene primers within the assay. To quantify the absolute abundance of each unique TCRbeta CDR3 rearrangement, sequence reads were collapsed and filtered. For each sample, productive Simpson clonality was calculated as the square root of Simpson's diversity index over productive rearrangements. The table was pulled from immuneACCESS by TCRdb, which kept in-frame rearrangements only. Such tables lose some clones; where checked, under half of the loss comes from unresolved V genes, and the rest has no known cause. V, J and clone size are taken as reported in that table, and D and trimming were inferred from the DNA itself. The sample contains a few hundred thousand clones, approximately 88% of them found a single time. 9% to 9.5% of the sample is in the top ten clones.

As concerns this clone: The specificity of this receptor is unknown. No much larger clonotype is one base removed from it; base qualities were not supplied.

The receptor comes from a man aged 18 to 29 with active or convalescent COVID-19. Sequencing was done on a sample of peripheral blood. The chain was built from TRBV13 and TRBJ2-2, with a tentative D gene TRBD1 over 6 matching bases. CDR3 loop: CASSSTTYGGHGHVGELFF. The nucleotide sequence reads as follows: TGTGCCAGCAGCTCCACCACCTATGGGGGACATGGCCATGTCGGGGAGCTGTTTTTT.